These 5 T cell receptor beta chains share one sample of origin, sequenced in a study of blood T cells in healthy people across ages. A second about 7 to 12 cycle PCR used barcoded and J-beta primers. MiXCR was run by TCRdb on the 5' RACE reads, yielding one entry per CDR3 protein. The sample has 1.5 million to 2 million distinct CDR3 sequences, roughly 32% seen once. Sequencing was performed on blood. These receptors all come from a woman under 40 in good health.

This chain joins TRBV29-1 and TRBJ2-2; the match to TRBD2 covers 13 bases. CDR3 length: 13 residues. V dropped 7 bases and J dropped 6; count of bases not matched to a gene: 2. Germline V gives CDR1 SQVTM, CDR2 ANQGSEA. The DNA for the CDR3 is TGCAGCGCAGGACTAGCGGGAGCCGGGGAGCTGTTTTTT. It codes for CSAGLAGAGELFF.

The CDR3 reads CASSGPGTTSPGDEQYF. DNA for the CDR3: TGTGCCAGCAGCGGACCCGGGACAACTTCCCCAGGGGATGAGCAGTACTTC. The chain couples TRBV5-6 to TRBJ2-5; D is perhaps TRBD1 (6 bases). CDR1 and CDR2 (germline): SGHDT, YYEEEE. This CDR3 has 17 amino acids. V lost 4 bases to trimming and J lost 11 bases, with 30 bases between them. The variable domain in full, with the rest retrieved from reference TRBV5-6 and TRBJ2-5, is DAGVTQSPTHLIKTRGQQVTLRCSPKSGHDTVSWYQQALGQGPQFIFQYYEEEERQRGNFPDRFSGHQFPNYSSELNVNALLLGDSALYLCASSGPGTTSPGDEQYFGPGTRLLVL.

In nucleotides, the CDR3 is TGTGCCAGCAGCTCCCAACGTTGGGTTTCGGACTACGAGCAGTACTTC. The encoded protein is CASSSQRWVSDYEQYF. The V and J genes are TRBV5-5 and TRBJ2-7; no clear D. The germline CDR1 and CDR2 sequences are SGHKS and YYEKEE (reference sequence). The V end was cut by 3 bases, the J end by 3 bases, with 19 bases between. CDR3 size: 16 residues.

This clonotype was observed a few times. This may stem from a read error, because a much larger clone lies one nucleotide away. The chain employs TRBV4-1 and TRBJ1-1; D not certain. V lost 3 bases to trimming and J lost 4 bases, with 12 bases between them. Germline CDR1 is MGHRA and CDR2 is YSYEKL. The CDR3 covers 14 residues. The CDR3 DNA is TGCGCCAGCAGCCAGGGGTTGTTGAGCACTGAAGCTTTCTTT. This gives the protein CASSQGLLSTEAFF.

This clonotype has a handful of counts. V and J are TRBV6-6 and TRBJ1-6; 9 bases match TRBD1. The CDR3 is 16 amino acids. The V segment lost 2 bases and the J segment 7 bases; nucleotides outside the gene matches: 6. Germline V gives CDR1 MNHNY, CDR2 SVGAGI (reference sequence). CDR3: CASSYRPGQGNSPLHF. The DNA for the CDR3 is TGTGCCAGCAGTTACCGACCGGGACAGGGAAATTCACCCCTCCACTTT.